The 32 T cell receptor beta chains in this list originate from one sample, sequenced in a study of response to subunit inactivated influenza vaccine. TCRdb used MiXCR to reprocess the RT-PCR reads, holding one entry per CDR3 protein. The repertoire consists of 500,000 or so distinct CDR3 sequences, with 16% occurring once and the leading ten covering 2.5% to 3.5%. Sample: CD4+ T cells sorted from PBMCs, taken around 25 months after vaccination. The receptors originated from a man aged 50-75 years who received an inactivated influenza vaccine.

The chain uses TRBV27 and TRBJ2-1, with 8 bases that match TRBD1. J lost 4 bases, V lost 2 bases, and 10 bases had no gene match. CDR1 and CDR2 (germline): MNHEY, SMNVEV (reference sequence). This CDR3 is 17 amino acids long. CDR3 coding DNA: TGTGCCAGCAGTTTACGGACAGGGCGCGCGTTTTACAATGAGCAGTTCTTC. It translates to CASSLRTGRAFYNEQFF.

This clonotype came up once. The chain recombines TRBV4-3 with TRBJ2-5, with a tentative D call TRBD1 (7 bases). The CDR3 has 16 amino acids. The germline V gene encodes CDR1 LGHNA and CDR2 YSLEER. Trimming cost V 0 bases and J 2 bases, with 13 bases left between them. The CDR3 region is CASSQDHRGGQETQYF. CDR3 coding DNA: TGCGCCAGCAGCCAAGATCACAGGGGAGGACAAGAGACCCAGTACTTC.

The chain couples TRBV10-3 to TRBJ1-2; 9 nucleotides align to TRBD1. The CDR3 extends over 15 amino acids. The germline CDR1 and CDR2 sequences are ENHRY and SYGVKD. After removal of 5 bases from V and 7 bases from J, the junction contained 11 bases not matched to a gene. The CDR3 sequence is CAISSSRDRAGGYTF. In nucleotides, the CDR3 is TGTGCCATCAGTTCGTCCCGGGACAGGGCCGGTGGCTACACCTTC.

J is TRBJ1-2 and V is TRBV7-9; TRBD1 matches 7 bases. The ends lost 5 bases at V and 8 bases at J; junction bases unmatched: 11. The CDR3 contains 14 residues. CDR1 is SEHNR, CDR2 FQNEAQ, per germline (reference sequence). The CDR3 nucleotides are TGTGCCAGCAGCCAGGACAGGATTGGCAGAGGCTACACCTTC. This encodes CASSQDRIGRGYTF. Full variable domain (missing parts from reference TRBV7-9 and TRBJ1-2): DTGVSQNPRHKITKRGQNVTFRCDPISEHNRLYWYRQTLGQGPEFLTYFQNEAQLEKSRLLSDRFSAERPKGSFSTLEIQRTEQGDSAMYLCASSQDRIGRGYTFGSGTRLTVV.

The chain carries TRBV4-3 and TRBJ2-3, with D unresolved. Germline assignment: CDR1 LGHNA and CDR2 YSLEER. Trimming left V 1 base short and J 2 bases short, with 10 bases between. There are 15 residues in the CDR3. The CDR3 loop reads CASSQVVTATDTQYF. The CDR3 region has the DNA TGCGCCAGCAGCCAAGTTGTTACAGCCACAGATACGCAGTATTTT.

Many counts were recorded for this clonotype. This sequence joins TRBV4-1 and TRBJ2-2; 8 positions match TRBD1. The CDR3 runs 14 residues. J lost 4 bases, V lost 2 bases, and 0 bases had no gene match. Germline CDR1 and CDR2: MGHRA and YSYEKL. The CDR3 sequence is CASSQQGATGELFF. CDR3 nucleotide sequence: TGCGCCAGCAGCCAACAGGGGGCCACCGGGGAGCTGTTTTTT.

This chain joins TRBV5-1 and TRBJ2-7; D possibly corresponds to TRBD1 (6 bases). The ends were cut back, 6 bases at V and 0 bases at J, with 16 bases in the middle. Germline CDR1 SGHRS, CDR2 YFSETQ. This CDR3 contains 15 residues. The CDR3 nucleotides are TGCGCCAGCATGCAGGAGGAGACAGGCTCCTACGAGCAGTACTTC. Translated: CASMQEETGSYEQYF.

V and J are TRBV7-9 and TRBJ2-7; TRBD2 agrees at 7 bases. V trimming: 4 bases; J trimming: 3 bases; junction bases outside the gene matches: 9. This CDR3 is 15 amino acids long. Germline loops: CDR1 SEHNR, CDR2 FQNEAQ (reference sequence). CDR3 coding DNA: TGTGCCAGCAGCTCAAGGCGCGCGGGAGACTACGAGCAGTACTTC. Residues: CASSSRRAGDYEQYF.

In its sample, this clonotype was seen a few times. The CDR3: CAISPGTGTSGYTF. In nucleotides, the CDR3 is TGTGCCATCAGCCCCGGGACAGGGACGAGTGGCTACACCTTC. The rearrangement uses TRBV10-3 and TRBJ1-2, with 9 bases matching TRBD1. Germline V gives CDR1 ENHRY, CDR2 SYGVKD. With V trimmed by 6 bases and J by 7 bases, 9 bases remained unmatched. The CDR3 totals 14 residues.

V gene TRBV28 combines with J gene TRBJ1-2; a weak D match, TRBD1 (5 bases). The CDR3 is 13 amino acids. V was shortened by 6 bases and J by 4 bases, with 12 bases between the two germline ends. Germline CDR1 reads MDHEN; CDR2 reads SYDVKM. The CDR3 nucleotides are TGTGCCAGCAGATGGGGGGGTAGCTATGGCTACACCTTC. Protein product: CASRWGGSYGYTF.

Ten or more counts support this clonotype. This CDR3 reads CASSSYSGSSYNEQFF. For the CDR3, the DNA is TGTGCCAGCAGCTCATATAGCGGGAGCTCCTACAATGAGCAGTTCTTC. The V call is TRBV7-9, the J call TRBJ2-1; TRBD2 matches 9 bases. The V gene end was trimmed by 4 bases and the J gene end by 0 bases; junction bases not matched to a gene: 4. The germline V gene encodes CDR1 SEHNR and CDR2 FQNEAQ (reference sequence). The CDR3 covers 16 residues. The full variable domain, with the rest looked up from reference TRBV7-9 and TRBJ2-1, is DTGVSQNPRHKITKRGQNVTFRCDPISEHNRLYWYRQTLGQGPEFLTYFQNEAQLEKSRLLSDRFSAERPKGSFSTLEIQRTEQGDSAMYLCASSSYSGSSYNEQFFGPGTRLTVL.

The chain recombines TRBV10-3 with TRBJ2-3, with 10 bases that match TRBD2. Trimming at V came to 3 bases and at J to 3 bases, leaving 0 bases not matched to a gene. This CDR3 spans 14 amino acids. CDR1 and CDR2 from the germline V gene are ENHRY and SYGVKD. Here the CDR3 DNA reads TGTGCCATCAGTGATAGCGGGGGGACAGATACGCAGTATTTT. Its translation: CAISDSGGTDTQYF.

V usage is TRBV12-3 or TRBV12-4 and J usage is TRBJ1-2; D possibly corresponds to TRBD1 (5 bases). The CDR3 length is 15 residues. The ends were cut back, 3 bases at V and 4 bases at J, with 15 bases in the middle. CDR3 bases: TGTGCCAGCAGTTTGAATTGGCAGGGTTCCTATGGCTACACCTTC. Protein product: CASSLNWQGSYGYTF.

J is TRBJ2-7 and V is TRBV11-1; maybe TRBD2 (6 bases). Germline-derived CDR1 and CDR2 are SGHAT and FQDESV (reference sequence). There are 14 residues in the CDR3. With 5 bases removed from V and 2 bases from J, the gap between germline ends came to 13 bases. DNA of the CDR3: TGTGCCAGCAGCCCCGGGAGTCCTACCTACGAGCAGTACTTC. It encodes CASSPGSPTYEQYF.

Notes on this clonotype: The junction shows a germline mismatch at one end, possibly a read error. This chain joins TRBV4-1 and TRBJ2-5; weak D call: TRBD1 (6 bases). Germline assignment: CDR1 MGHRA and CDR2 YSYEKL. This CDR3 has 14 amino acids. This chain's CDR3 is CAGSRGQMEETQYF. The CDR3 region has the DNA TGCGCCGGCAGCCGAGGACAGATGGAAGAGACCCAGTACTTC.

This clonotype appeared a few times. V and J are TRBV27 and TRBJ2-1, with a weak D call TRBD1 (6 bases). The CDR3 spans 15 residues. Per the germline V gene, CDR1 is MNHEY and CDR2 is SMNVEV (reference sequence). The V end lost 5 bases, the J end lost 3 bases, and 14 bases lay between the germline ends. The CDR3 reads CASSLFRGVYNEQFF. The CDR3 region has the DNA TGTGCCAGCAGTCTCTTCAGGGGAGTCTACAATGAGCAGTTCTTC.

This clonotype occurred a few times. V is TRBV6-2 or TRBV6-3 and J is TRBJ2-4, with a weak D call TRBD1 (5 bases). CDR3 length equals 17 residues. V lost 5 bases to trimming and J lost 0 bases, with 17 bases between them. The germline gives CDR1 MNHEY, CDR2 SVGEGT. CDR3 sequence (DNA): TGTGCCAGCAGTGCCCGGACATTTACGTTAGCCAAAAACATTCAGTACTTC. As protein: CASSARTFTLAKNIQYF.

J is TRBJ2-7 and V is TRBV20-1; 8 bases are shared with TRBD2. The ends lost 3 bases at V and 2 bases at J; junction bases unmatched: 3. The CDR3 runs 13 residues. CDR1 and CDR2 (germline): DFQATT, SNEGSKA (reference sequence). Here the CDR3 DNA reads TGCAGTGCTAGCGGGGGGGCCGCCTACGAGCAGTACTTC. Translation gives CSASGGAAYEQYF.

This chain uses TRBV20-1 with TRBJ1-1, with D uncertain. Germline values: CDR1 DFQATT, CDR2 SNEGSKA (reference sequence). The CDR3 is 11 residues long. Trimming stripped 4 bases from V and 9 bases from J, with 12 bases between. The CDR3 reads CSATDGRKAFF. The CDR3 DNA reads TGCAGTGCTACGGACGGGAGGAAAGCTTTCTTT.

This clonotype showed up just a few times. The chain links TRBV4-1 to TRBJ1-4; D call uncertain. Germline CDR1 MGHRA, CDR2 YSYEKL. The CDR3 totals 14 residues. Deletions cut 1 base from V and 0 bases from J, with 3 bases between. For the CDR3, the DNA is TGCGCCAGCAGCCAAGCCCCAACTAATGAAAAACTGTTTTTT. Protein sequence: CASSQAPTNEKLFF.

This clonotype was counted a few times. The chain couples TRBV20-1 to TRBJ2-3; tentative D call: TRBD2 (7 bases). Deletions cut 6 bases from V and 5 bases from J, with 15 bases between. The CDR3 totals 13 residues. Germline V gene sequence: CDR1 DFQATT, CDR2 SNEGSKA (reference sequence). The CDR3 DNA reads TGCAGTGCAGGTGGGGGGGCAGGAGATACGCAGTATTTT. Its protein is CSAGGGAGDTQYF.

The genes are TRBV29-1 and TRBJ2-5, with unresolved D. The CDR3 is made up of 13 amino acids. V was trimmed by 3 bases and J by 5 bases, leaving 13 bases between them. The germline CDR1 and CDR2 sequences are SQVTM and ANQGSEA. CDR3 nucleotide sequence: TGCAGCGTTGAGGGCGGCTTCGGGGAGACCCAGTACTTC. It yields the protein CSVEGGFGETQYF.

The chain employs TRBV18 and TRBJ2-4; 7 nucleotides align to TRBD1. Trimming at V came to 4 bases and at J to 8 bases, leaving 8 bases not matched to a gene. The germline V gene encodes CDR1 KGHSH and CDR2 LQKENI. The CDR3 covers 14 residues. The CDR3 reads CASSQEGARDIQYF. As DNA, the CDR3 is TGTGCCAGCTCACAAGAGGGGGCGCGAGACATTCAGTACTTC.

In this sample, this clonotype turned up a few times. The rearrangement uses TRBV14 and TRBJ2-1, with D perhaps being TRBD1 or TRBD2 (6 bases each). Trimming removed 3 bases at V and 10 bases at J, with 13 bases between. The germline CDR1 and CDR2 sequences are SGHDN and FVKESK. This CDR3 has 13 residues. CDR3 region: CASSQATGREQFF. As DNA, the CDR3 is TGTGCCAGCAGCCAGGCAACAGGGAGGGAGCAGTTCTTC.

The V gene is TRBV12-3 or TRBV12-4, the J gene TRBJ2-7, with 9 bases aligning to TRBD2. The length of the CDR3 is 15 residues. The ends lost 6 bases at V and 3 bases at J; junction bases unmatched: 9. The CDR3 protein is CASRRARAGGYEQYF. CDR3 sequence (DNA): TGTGCCAGCAGGCGTGCGCGAGCGGGAGGCTACGAGCAGTACTTC.

This sequence joins TRBV7-2 and TRBJ2-7; 9 nucleotides match TRBD1. Germline V gives CDR1 SGHTA, CDR2 FQGNSA. The CDR3 spans 13 residues. Trimming took 4 bases from V and 5 from J; bases not matched to a gene: 3. CDR3 nucleotides: TGTGCCAGCAGCTCGGGACAGGGTAACGAGCAGTACTTC. Amino acid sequence: CASSSGQGNEQYF. Combining the CDR3 with reference TRBV7-2 and TRBJ2-7 gives the whole variable domain GAGVSQSPSNKVTEKGKDVELRCDPISGHTALYWYRQSLGQGLEFLIYFQGNSAPDKSGLPSDRFSAERTGGSVSTLTIQRTQQEDSAVYLCASSSGQGNEQYFGPGTRLTVT.

This chain uses TRBV7-2 with TRBJ2-3; 8 positions match TRBD2. Per germline, CDR1 SGHTA and CDR2 FQGNSA. The CDR3 has 15 residues. The J segment lost 8 bases and the V segment lost 5 bases, leaving 12 bases of the junction unmatched. CDR3 sequence: CASSLGTLAGGTQYF. The CDR3, as DNA: TGTGCCAGCAGCCTCGGGACCCTGGCGGGAGGTACGCAGTATTTT.

The rearrangement joins TRBV5-1 to TRBJ1-4, with D unresolved. Germline CDR1 reads SGHRS; CDR2 reads YFSETQ. The V and J ends lost 5 bases and 7 bases respectively, with 12 bases between them. CDR3 size: 13 residues. The CDR3 sequence: CASRGSEGEKLFF. In DNA form, the CDR3 reads TGCGCCAGCAGGGGCAGTGAGGGTGAAAAACTGTTTTTT.

The V gene is TRBV2, the J gene TRBJ2-7; 9 nucleotides match TRBD1. V was clipped by 6 bases and J by 5 bases; unmatched bases: 8. Per the germline V gene, CDR1 is SNHLY and CDR2 is FYNNEI. The CDR3 spans 14 residues. CDR3 sequence reads: CASRFLRTGDEQYF. The CDR3 DNA reads TGTGCCAGCAGGTTTCTGAGGACAGGGGACGAGCAGTACTTC.

This clonotype appeared a single time. The CDR3 loop reads CASSAPDRGEGDTEAFF. The CDR3 DNA is TGTGCCAGCAGTGCCCCGGACAGGGGGGAGGGGGACACTGAAGCTTTCTTT. V is TRBV28 and J is TRBJ1-1; 10 nucleotides line up with TRBD1. CDR3 size: 17 residues. The V gene's germline CDR1 is MDHEN and CDR2 SYDVKM. With 5 bases clipped from V and 3 bases from J, the junction kept 12 bases outside the gene matches.

The genes are TRBV4-2 and TRBJ2-6; the match to TRBD2 covers 13 bases. This CDR3 spans 21 amino acids. With 0 bases clipped from V and 0 bases from J, the junction kept 8 bases outside the gene matches. Germline V gene sequence: CDR1 LGHNA, CDR2 YNFKEQ. CDR3: CASSQDPRTSGRVSGANVLTF. The CDR3 region has the DNA TGTGCCAGCAGCCAAGATCCCCGGACTAGCGGGAGAGTCTCTGGGGCCAACGTCCTGACTTTC.

This clonotype was found a few times. This chain connects TRBV20-1 to TRBJ2-5, with a possible D match to TRBD2 (7 bases). V was trimmed by 3 bases and J by 5 bases, leaving 19 bases between them. Germline CDR1 and CDR2: DFQATT and SNEGSKA (reference sequence). The CDR3 contains 15 residues. The CDR3 loop is CSAREGGAPGETQYF. CDR3 coding DNA: TGCAGTGCTAGGGAGGGGGGGGCTCCGGGGGAGACCCAGTACTTC.